These T cell receptor beta chains were read from a single sample in a study of T-cell memory formation after mild COVID-19. TCRdb itself ran the 5' RACE reads through MiXCR, one entry per CDR3 protein. The sample carries 200,000 to 300,000 distinct CDR3 sequences, 16% recorded once. Material: PBMCs or a T cell subset sorted from them (not recorded which). The source is a man aged 18 to 30 who had mild COVID-19 (a few samples of this study predate the infection). Cell type and time point are not known. Each CDR3 is given without its conserved first and last residue. Fields, in order: D gene, V gene, clone size, CDR3 length, J gene, CDR3 protein. A D gene is named only where the DNA matches it firmly. Not every row has a clone size; where given, it reads once, few, many or a size class.

>NA|TRBV20-1|NA|12|TRBJ1-5
SARNRMGNQPQH
>NA|TRBV7-2|NA|11|TRBJ2-3
ASSLKLTDTQY
>TRBD1|TRBV7-8|NA|14|TRBJ2-2
ASRIKTGVFTGELF
>TRBD2|TRBV5-1|NA|15|TRBJ2-1
ASSLVQIAGGNNEQF
>NA|TRBV4-2|NA|14|TRBJ2-5
ASSQDPTTSQETQY
>TRBD1|TRBV7-2|few|12|TRBJ2-5
ASSRQGAQETQY
>NA|TRBV28|few|11|TRBJ1-2
ASSSGLEYGYT
>NA|TRBV10-3|few|10|TRBJ1-2
AISGWGSGYT
>NA|TRBV4-1|few|16|TRBJ1-1
ASSQAIVGLGMNTEAF
>TRBD1|TRBV10-2|few|14|TRBJ1-2
ASSETAGQGRYGYT
>NA|TRBV7-8|NA|13|TRBJ2-2
ASSYRDGNTGELF
>TRBD1|TRBV19|NA|13|TRBJ1-2
ASSPGTGSNYGYT
>NA|TRBV20-1|NA|11|TRBJ1-3
SAGGPPGNTIY
>TRBD2|TRBV5-6|NA|14|TRBJ2-1
ASSRLAGGSYNEQF
>TRBD1|TRBV5-1|few|12|TRBJ1-2
ASSLEGGPYGYT
>TRBD1|TRBV7-2|few|13|TRBJ2-7
ASSLTGTELYEQY
>NA|TRBV10-3|NA|13|TRBJ1-2
AISDREGTYYGYT
>NA|TRBV6-1|few|10|TRBJ1-2
ATPVTYYGYT
>TRBD2|TRBV7-3|few|14|TRBJ2-1
ASSSALAGGVHEQF
>TRBD2|TRBV20-1|NA|16|TRBJ2-3
SARIGTSGGPHTDTQY
>NA|TRBV4-2|many|10|TRBJ1-1
ASTDWGAEAF
>TRBD1|TRBV7-3|NA|10|TRBJ1-2
ASSSPGTDHT
>NA|TRBV3-1|few|11|TRBJ2-1
ASSQALYGEQF
>NA|TRBV12-3/TRBV12-4|few|11|TRBJ1-2
ASTKTENYGYT
>NA|TRBV28|few|11|TRBJ2-5
ASRPQGGETQY
>NA|TRBV20-1|NA|12|TRBJ1-2
SASEGQKLYGYT
>NA|TRBV28|few|10|TRBJ2-3
ASSLRVDTQY
>TRBD1|TRBV11-1|many|16|TRBJ2-2
ASSSGQETYLNTGELF
>NA|TRBV9|few|13|TRBJ2-1
ASSAGSLPYNEQF
>NA|TRBV6-2/TRBV6-3|NA|18|TRBJ1-5
ASSYSIWDSTGENDQPQH
>NA|TRBV6-5|few|11|TRBJ2-7
ASNPRNNYEQY
>NA|TRBV4-2|NA|11|TRBJ2-7
ASTRDGAYEQY
>TRBD1|TRBV4-1|few|13|TRBJ2-1
ASSQGGTGVNEQF
>NA|TRBV7-2|few|13|TRBJ1-1
ASSLVGGANTEAF
>TRBD2|TRBV9|few|13|TRBJ2-5
ASSAHGTGGETQY
>TRBD2|TRBV20-1|NA|12|TRBJ2-1
SVRGQRGGNEQF
>NA|TRBV21-1|NA|10|TRBJ1-4
ANDREREKLF
>NA|TRBV5-4|NA|13|TRBJ1-1
ASSFTGQERTEAF
>TRBD1|TRBV6-2/TRBV6-3|NA|15|TRBJ2-1
ASTILEGTGVDNEQF
>TRBD1|TRBV20-1|NA|11|TRBJ2-7
SATRQGSYEQY
>NA|TRBV4-1|few|12|TRBJ2-7
ASSQDPGPREQY
>NA|TRBV7-9|NA|11|TRBJ1-6
ASSSSGGSPLH
>NA|TRBV4-1|many|13|TRBJ2-7
ASSQVIQGSYEQY
>NA|TRBV5-1|NA|15|TRBJ1-2
ASSLSLGGTSGYGYT
>NA|TRBV10-3|few|13|TRBJ2-7
AISPGTGHPYEQY
>NA|TRBV6-5|NA|11|TRBJ1-2
ASSSTAYYGYT
>TRBD2|TRBV20-1|NA|12|TRBJ2-7
SAPSGGAFHEQY
>TRBD2|TRBV20-1|few|14|TRBJ2-3
SARGASGGSTDTQY
>NA|TRBV6-5|NA|12|TRBJ2-5
ASSEQGSKETQY
>NA|TRBV6-2/TRBV6-3|NA|11|TRBJ2-3
ASSSSPTDTQY
>NA|TRBV7-2|NA|11|TRBJ2-1
ASFGGGVGEQF
>NA|TRBV3-1|NA|11|TRBJ2-3
ASSLGSADTQY
>NA|TRBV14|NA|11|TRBJ1-3
ASSQDSGLPIY
>NA|TRBV4-1|NA|14|TRBJ2-6
ASSQEPVSGANVLT
>NA|TRBV7-8|NA|11|TRBJ2-7
ASSLRQSYEQY